These 16 T cell receptor beta chains were all obtained from the same sample, sequenced in a study of shared clonotypes between healthy human individuals. Profiling relied on immunoSEQ multiplex PCR, and the TCRdb table lists in-frame clones only, not all of them. Of under 600,000 clones listed, roughly 97% are singletons. The sequencing input was naive CD4+ T cells sorted from blood. This sample's subset: CD45RA+ positively selected. Receptor source: a woman aged 25 to 39 in good health.

The rearrangement links TRBV6-4 to TRBJ2-2; D is perhaps TRBD1 (5 bases). Germline CDR1 MRHNA, CDR2 SNTAGT. This CDR3 has 13 amino acids. The V end lost 6 bases, the J end lost 4 bases, and 9 bases lay between the germline ends. CDR3 DNA: TGTGCCAGCAGATCCGACAGCACCGGGGAGCTGTTTTTT. This encodes CASRSDSTGELFF.

The CDR3 sequence is CASIGDRGSEKLFF. The CDR3 bases are TGCGCCAGCATCGGGGACAGGGGGAGTGAAAAACTGTTTTTT. The chain employs TRBV10-1 and TRBJ1-4, with 11 bases fitting TRBD1. CDR3 length: 14 residues. V dropped 7 bases and J dropped 7; count of bases not matched to a gene: 5. Germline V gene sequence: CDR1 WNHNN, CDR2 SYGVQD (reference sequence).

The chain links TRBV7-9 to TRBJ2-2; the D gene is possibly TRBD1 (5 bases). Germline assignment: CDR1 SEHNR and CDR2 FQNEAQ (reference sequence). This CDR3 spans 12 amino acids. The V and J ends lost 6 bases and 9 bases respectively, with 11 bases between them. The CDR3: CASSSGSRELFF. CDR3 coding DNA: TGTGCCAGCAGTTCAGGGTCTCGGGAGCTGTTTTTT.

In its sample, this clone was seen once. The chain couples TRBV6-4 to TRBJ2-1; TRBD1 aligns across 8 bases. The CDR3 has 14 amino acids. CDR1 and CDR2 (germline): MRHNA, SNTAGT. J gave up 1 base and V 5 bases, and 1 base lay outside the gene matches. The CDR3 region has the DNA TGTGCCAGCAGTCGGACAGGGTCCTACAATGAGCAGTTCTTC. Translation gives CASSRTGSYNEQFF.

The sample holds one count of this clone. This sequence joins TRBV28 and TRBJ1-5; 9 bases fit TRBD1. The ends lost 5 bases at V and 3 bases at J; junction bases unmatched: 5. CDR3 length equals 15 residues. CDR1 MDHEN and CDR2 SYDVKM come from the germline V gene. DNA for the CDR3: TGTGCCAGCAGTCGCGGGACAGGGCACAATCAGCCCCAGCATTTT. Its translation: CASSRGTGHNQPQHF.

The genes are TRBV10-3 and TRBJ2-1, with a tentative D call TRBD2 (5 bases). The V gene's germline CDR1 is ENHRY and CDR2 SYGVKD. CDR3 size: 12 residues. The V gene lost 6 bases and the J gene lost 10 bases, with 13 bases spanning the gap. CDR3 residues: CAISETSGEQFF. The CDR3 DNA sequence: TGTGCCATCAGCGAAACTAGTGGGGAGCAGTTCTTC.

The chain couples TRBV18 to TRBJ1-1; D remains ambiguous. Trimming took off 2 bases at V and 6 bases at J, with 7 bases between the two ends. Germline CDR1 is KGHSH and CDR2 is LQKENI. This CDR3 is 12 amino acids long. The CDR3 DNA sequence: TGTGCCAGCTCACCAAACCCATCTGAAGCTTTCTTT. It yields the protein CASSPNPSEAFF.

The V call is TRBV11-2, the J call TRBJ2-1; D not resolved. Trimming shortened V by 4 bases and J by 0 bases, and 7 bases separated the two germline ends. CDR1 and CDR2 (germline): SGHAT, FQNNGV. CDR3 length equals 14 residues. CDR3 sequence: CASSYLSSYNEQFF. As DNA, the CDR3 is TGTGCCAGCAGCTATCTCAGCTCCTACAATGAGCAGTTCTTC.

The sample holds a few counts of this clone. This chain uses TRBV6-1 with TRBJ2-7; 7 bases agree with TRBD1. The CDR3 extends over 14 amino acids. Germline V lookup: CDR1 MNHNS, CDR2 SASEGT. V shed 5 bases, J shed 0 bases, and the junction held 4 bases outside the gene matches. CDR3 sequence (DNA): TGTGCCAGCAGTACGGGACAGAACTCCTACGAGCAGTACTTC. It yields the protein CASSTGQNSYEQYF.

This rearrangement joins TRBV27 to TRBJ2-7; TRBD1 matches at 9 bases. CDR3 length equals 15 residues. Germline CDR1 reads MNHEY; CDR2 reads SMNVEV (reference sequence). V gave up 2 bases and J gave up 5 bases; unmatched junction bases: 7. The chain's CDR3 is CASSLTGTGLNEQYF. DNA of the CDR3: TGTGCCAGCAGTTTAACCGGGACAGGGTTGAACGAGCAGTACTTC.

V usage is TRBV5-1 and J usage is TRBJ2-5; maybe TRBD1 (6 bases). The last part of the DNA fits TRBJ2-7 better; the J call may be wrong. Germline values: CDR1 SGHRS, CDR2 YFSETQ. The CDR3 is 14 amino acids. Here the CDR3 DNA reads TGCGCCAGCAGCTTGGCACAGGGAAACTACGAGCAGTACTTC. Amino acids: CASSLAQGNYEQYF.

This sequence joins TRBV5-4 and TRBJ2-7; 9 bases match TRBD2. The germline CDR1 and CDR2 sequences are SGHNT and YYREEE (reference sequence). The CDR3 totals 19 residues. Trimming took 6 bases from V and 2 from J; bases not matched to a gene: 21. The CDR3 region has the DNA TGTGCCAGCAACCTTAGCGGGAGTTTTTTTCAGTACGGCACCTACGAGCAGTACTTC. This codes for CASNLSGSFFQYGTYEQYF.

The V gene is TRBV5-1, the J gene TRBJ1-5; tentatively, D is TRBD1 (6 bases). Germline-derived CDR1 and CDR2 are SGHRS and YFSETQ. The CDR3 sequence is 15 residues long. Trimming removed 2 bases from V and 1 base from J, with 10 bases in between. The CDR3 here is CASSLQGASNQPQHF. CDR3 sequence (DNA): TGCGCCAGCAGCTTACAGGGTGCGAGCAATCAGCCCCAGCATTTT.

The V call is TRBV28, the J call TRBJ1-2, with a possible D match to TRBD1 (6 bases). Trimming shortened V by 5 bases and J by 0 bases, and 22 bases separated the two germline ends. The germline V gene has CDR1 MDHEN and CDR2 SYDVKM. CDR3 length equals 18 residues. CDR3 protein: CASSHQQGGWGPNYGYTF. The CDR3 DNA sequence: TGTGCCAGCAGTCACCAACAGGGTGGCTGGGGCCCTAACTATGGCTACACCTTC.

The rearrangement joins TRBV7-6 to TRBJ2-7; 9 bases agree with TRBD1. This CDR3 has 16 residues. The J segment lost 4 bases and the V segment lost 3 bases, leaving 10 bases of the junction unmatched. CDR1 is SGHVS, CDR2 FNYEAQ, per germline. DNA of the CDR3: TGTGCCAGCAGCTTTTCCCCGGGACAGGGTTCGTACGAGCAGTACTTC. Its translation is CASSFSPGQGSYEQYF.

V usage is TRBV6-6 and J usage is TRBJ1-5; the D is unclear. The V and J ends lost 6 bases and 2 bases respectively, with 8 bases between them. Germline V CDR1 and CDR2: MNHNY, SVGAGI (reference sequence). The CDR3 consists of 13 residues. CDR3 coding DNA: TGTGCCAGCAGCCGCAGCGGCAATCAGCCCCAGCATTTT. It codes for CASSRSGNQPQHF.